The 10 T cell receptor beta chains below all came from one sample that was sequenced in a study of T cell responses to AZD1222 COVID-19 vaccine. TCRdb's copy holds only in-frame clones and misses some; the assay was immunoSEQ multiplex PCR. The sample contains approximately 68,000 clones, about nine tenths of which appear only once. The sample was peripheral blood, taken on day 0 of AZD1222 vaccination. These receptors all come from an adult in good health.

This clone was picked up a small number of times. The gene calls are TRBV14 and TRBJ2-1, with TRBD2 matching 12 bases. Germline V lookup: CDR1 SGHDN, CDR2 FVKESK. The CDR3 totals 16 residues. Trimming took 5 bases from V and 3 from J; bases not matched to a gene: 5. CDR3 in DNA: TGTGCCAGCAGCAGACTAGCGGGAGTTCTCTACAATGAGCAGTTCTTC. This translates into CASSRLAGVLYNEQFF.

The gene calls are TRBV12-3 or TRBV12-4 and TRBJ2-2, with TRBD1 matching over 7 bases. The CDR3 is 13 amino acids. V trimming: 7 bases; J trimming: 7 bases; junction bases outside the gene matches: 6. CDR3 loop: CASTPGGIGELFF. The CDR3 DNA reads TGTGCCAGCACTCCAGGGGGAATCGGGGAGCTGTTTTTT.

In its sample, this clone ranks as medium-sized. This rearrangement joins TRBV11-2 to TRBJ2-1; D uncertain. The CDR3 loop spans 15 amino acids. With 4 bases removed from V and 3 bases from J, the gap between germline ends came to 13 bases. From germline, CDR1 is SGHAT and CDR2 FQNNGV. The chain's CDR3 is CASSSFFSVYNEQFF. CDR3 in DNA: TGTGCCAGCAGCTCCTTCTTTTCTGTCTACAATGAGCAGTTCTTC.

This clone was picked up a small number of times. The chain links TRBV7-9 to TRBJ1-1; the D gene is possibly TRBD1 (6 bases). The CDR3 is 14 amino acids. Germline lookup yields CDR1 SEHNR and CDR2 FQNEAQ (reference sequence). Between the trimmed V and J ends, which lost 5 bases and 10 bases, there was a span of 20 bases. The CDR3 is CASSSPGQLPAAFF. The CDR3 DNA sequence: TGTGCCAGCAGCAGTCCGGGACAACTCCCTGCAGCTTTCTTT.

V and J are TRBV9 and TRBJ1-4; TRBD1 agrees at 11 bases. Trimming removed 4 bases from V and 6 bases from J; junction bases left unmatched: 5. The CDR3 is made up of 15 amino acids. Germline V gene data show CDR1 as SGDLS and CDR2 as YYNGEE. The CDR3 spells CASSPGTGGDEKLFF. Here the CDR3 DNA reads TGTGCCAGCAGCCCCGGGACAGGGGGAGATGAAAAACTGTTTTTT.

The V call is TRBV5-4, the J call TRBJ2-7; 12 bases match TRBD1. CDR1 and CDR2 (germline): SGHNT, YYREEE (reference sequence). CDR3 length equals 17 residues. The V gene end was trimmed by 3 bases and the J gene end by 3 bases; junction bases not matched to a gene: 10. CDR3 DNA sequence: TGTGCCAGCAGCTCGGCATCCGGGACAGGGGGCGTCTACGAGCAGTACTTC. Its translation is CASSSASGTGGVYEQYF.

The chain recombines TRBV7-7 with TRBJ2-7, with D tentatively TRBD1 (6 bases). This CDR3 region has 16 residues. Trimming took 5 bases from V and 0 from J, leaving 17 bases between them. Germline V lookup: CDR1 SSHAT, CDR2 FNYEAQ (reference sequence). The CDR3 reads CASSHRQAPTSYEQYF. For the CDR3, the DNA is TGTGCCAGCAGCCATAGACAGGCACCCACCTCCTACGAGCAGTACTTC.

The CDR3 region is CASSEAPADRGANTEAFF. CDR3 DNA sequence: TGTGCCAGCAGTGAAGCACCCGCGGACAGGGGTGCGAACACTGAAGCTTTCTTT. This rearrangement joins TRBV6-1 to TRBJ1-1; 9 nucleotides align to TRBD1. The CDR3 is made up of 18 amino acids. V dropped 0 bases and J dropped 1; count of bases not matched to a gene: 9. CDR1 is MNHNS and CDR2 is SASEGT in the germline V gene.

This chain links TRBV10-3 with TRBJ2-7, with D possibly TRBD1 on 5 matching bases. The V gene lost 2 bases and the J gene lost 6 bases, with 11 bases spanning the gap. In germline, CDR1 is ENHRY, CDR2 SYGVKD. The CDR3 contains 13 residues. CDR3 coding DNA: TGTGCCATCAGTGAGAGGGGCGGCCTCGAGCAGTACTTC. Encoded protein: CAISERGGLEQYF.

The rearrangement links TRBV7-8 to TRBJ2-7, with 9 bases fitting TRBD2. Germline trimming cut 1 base from V and 6 bases from J; bases unmatched to any gene: 7. The CDR3 is made up of 15 amino acids. Germline lookup yields CDR1 SGHVS and CDR2 FQNEAQ. CDR3 amino acids: CASSLGGGRAGEQYF. Written as DNA, the CDR3 is TGTGCCAGCAGCTTAGGTGGCGGGAGGGCAGGCGAGCAGTACTTC.